This TCR beta chain was sequenced during a study of cytomegalovirus exposure and HLA in healthy donors (dated by TCRdb to about 2017). Context from the whole study: According to a later analysis, the roughly 120 validation repertoires were produced on the same platform as the 700 or so repertoires of the first cohort. A separate validation cohort of approximately 120 different subjects was used in addition to the roughly 720-subject first cohort. The study combined high-throughput TCR immunosequencing, statistical association of individual TCRs with disease status, and machine learning to predict cytomegalovirus infection status. The study aimed to test whether signatures of past pathogen exposure could be identified by cataloging public T cell receptors. Points the paper makes about the study in general: Most TCR sequences were observed very rarely across donors, whereas some public TCRs were present in many individuals. In a later analysis, TCRs clustered in the first cohort were found to also tend to co-occur in the roughly 130 validation repertoires, with over 90% of cluster scores above 0. The authors suggested that the approach could potentially be extended to other disease states and immunological phenotypes. In vitro tests confirmed that three of the cytomegalovirus-associated TCR beta chains recognize cytomegalovirus antigens. A later analysis lacked HLA typing for the validation cohort, so it scored co-occurrence in that cohort across all 120 or so repertoires. The study listed 150 to 200 TCR beta chains as associated with cytomegalovirus. The classifier was reported to diagnose cytomegalovirus status with high specificity and sensitivity in both the original cohort and the validation cohort.

In the germline V gene, CDR1 corresponds to SGDLS and CDR2 to YYNGEE. From cysteine to phenylalanine, the CDR3 is 18 amino acids long. Of all the DNA, just the CDR3 is kept, 54 bases in frame from base 1. The V end gives up 4 bases and the J end 8 bases, leaving 17 bases in the junction not matched to a gene. Separate from the roughly 650-subject first cohort, the validation cohort of some 130 subjects was the group to which the donors belonged. As concerns this clone: Its target antigen remains unknown. No qualities accompany the bases; no much larger clone lies one base away.

Library preparation was by the immunoSEQ multiplex PCR assay. Regarding the original processing steps: A statistical classification framework was developed to diagnose cytomegalovirus status using the catalog of TCR beta chain sequences. TCRdb holds this immuneACCESS table with in-frame rearrangements only. Some clones are missing; in checked studies, unresolved V genes explain under half, and the rest has no known cause. Clonal size and the V and J genes are those of that table, whereas D and trimming came from the DNA. A total of approximately 120,000 clones appear in this sample, around 90% of them only once. The biggest ten clones account for roughly 2% of the sample.

This chain joins TRBV9 to TRBJ2-1; 11 central nucleotides agree with TRBD2. Sequences were obtained from PBMCs. The receptor was isolated from a woman aged 18 to 35 in good health and CMV-seronegative. The DNA sequence reads TGTGCCAGCAGCCCCCCCTCGAGTACTAGCGGGAGTCCGGATGAGCAGTTCTTC. Protein translation: CASSPPSSTSGSPDEQFF. This CDR3, with the reference TRBV9 and TRBJ2-1 proteins standing in past its ends, gives the full variable domain DSGVTQTPKHLITATGQRVTLRCSPRSGDLSVYWYQQSLDQGLQFLIQYYNGEERAKGNILERFSAQQFPDLHSELNLSSLELGDSALYFCASSPPSSTSGSPDEQFFGPGTRLTVL.